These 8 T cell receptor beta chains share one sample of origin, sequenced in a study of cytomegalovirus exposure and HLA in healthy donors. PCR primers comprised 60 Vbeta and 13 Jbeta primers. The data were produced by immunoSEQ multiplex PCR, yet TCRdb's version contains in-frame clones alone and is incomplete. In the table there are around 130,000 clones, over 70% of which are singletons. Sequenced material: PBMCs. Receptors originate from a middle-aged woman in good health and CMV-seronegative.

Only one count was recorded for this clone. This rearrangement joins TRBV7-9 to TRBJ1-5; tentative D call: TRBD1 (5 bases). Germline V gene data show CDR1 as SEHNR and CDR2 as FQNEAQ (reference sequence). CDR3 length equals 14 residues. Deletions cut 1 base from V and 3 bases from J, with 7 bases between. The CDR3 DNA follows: TGTGCCAGCAGCTTAGGGGGGGTCAATCAGCCCCAGCATTTT. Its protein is CASSLGGVNQPQHF.

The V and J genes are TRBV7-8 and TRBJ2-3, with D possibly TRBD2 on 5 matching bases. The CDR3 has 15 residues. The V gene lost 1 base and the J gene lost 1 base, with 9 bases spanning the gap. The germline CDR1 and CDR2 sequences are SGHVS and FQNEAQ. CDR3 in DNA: TGTGCCAGCAGCTTAGAGGGAGTGGGCACAGATACGCAGTATTTT. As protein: CASSLEGVGTDTQYF.

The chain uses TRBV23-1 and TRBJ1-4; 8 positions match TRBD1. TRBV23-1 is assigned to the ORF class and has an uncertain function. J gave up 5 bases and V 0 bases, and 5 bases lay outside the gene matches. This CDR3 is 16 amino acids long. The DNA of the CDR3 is TGCGCCAGCAGTCAATCCGGGACAGGTCGAAATGAAAAACTGTTTTTT. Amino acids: CASSQSGTGRNEKLFF.

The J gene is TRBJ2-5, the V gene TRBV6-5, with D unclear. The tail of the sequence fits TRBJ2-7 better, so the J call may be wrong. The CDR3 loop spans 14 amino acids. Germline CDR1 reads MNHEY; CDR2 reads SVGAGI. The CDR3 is CASSYFSTDYEQYF. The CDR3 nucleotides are TGTGCCAGCAGTTACTTCTCGACGGACTACGAGCAGTACTTC.

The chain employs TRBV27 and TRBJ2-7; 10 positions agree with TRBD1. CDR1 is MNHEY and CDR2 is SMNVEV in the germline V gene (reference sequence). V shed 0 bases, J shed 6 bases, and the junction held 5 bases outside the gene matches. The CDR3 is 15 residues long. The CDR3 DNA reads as TGTGCCAGCAGTTTATCGTGGACAGGGGGTTCCGAGCAGTACTTC. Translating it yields CASSLSWTGGSEQYF.

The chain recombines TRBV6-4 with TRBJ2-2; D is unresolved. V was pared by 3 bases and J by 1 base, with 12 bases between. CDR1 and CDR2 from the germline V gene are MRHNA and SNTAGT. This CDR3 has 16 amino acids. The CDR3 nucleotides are TGTGCCAGCAGTGAAAGGCAGGTTATGAACACCGGGGAGCTGTTTTTT. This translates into CASSERQVMNTGELFF.

The CDR3 region is CASSSGNGTGETQYF. The CDR3 region has the DNA TGTGCCAGCAGTTCGGGAAACGGGACAGGGGAGACCCAGTACTTC. The V gene is TRBV13, the J gene TRBJ2-5; 9 bases agree with TRBD1. The V gene's germline CDR1 is PRHDT and CDR2 FYEKMQ (reference sequence). The CDR3 is 15 amino acids. V lost 6 bases, J lost 5 bases, and 10 bases stayed unmatched.

CDR3 region: CASSLPRGPEAFF. In DNA, the CDR3 is TGTGCCAGCAGTCTCCCCAGGGGGCCTGAAGCTTTCTTT. V usage is TRBV28 and J usage is TRBJ1-1, with 8 bases that match TRBD1. Germline CDR1 is MDHEN and CDR2 is SYDVKM. The length of the CDR3 is 13 residues. V was clipped by 5 bases and J by 6 bases; unmatched bases: 5.